The 10 T cell receptor beta chains reported below all come from one sample, sequenced in a study of graft-versus-host responses after intestinal transplantation. These TCRs' antigens remain unknown. The table came from immunoSEQ multiplex PCR; TCRdb's copy has only in-frame clones and leaves some out. The data hold approximately 120,000 clones, with just over 90% observed a single time. Sequencing used unstimulated CD4+ T cells sorted from spleen or lymph node cells, obtained before intestinal transplant. Receptors were obtained from a human donor who received an intestinal transplant.

The V gene is TRBV5-6, the J gene TRBJ2-7; no clear D. The CDR3 covers 13 residues. Trimming stripped 0 bases from V and 4 bases from J, with 8 bases between. The germline CDR1 and CDR2 sequences are SGHDT and YYEEEE. The CDR3 DNA reads TGTGCCAGCAGCTTGGGATTACAATACGAGCAGTACTTC. It yields the protein CASSLGLQYEQYF.

The chain combines TRBV7-9 with TRBJ2-3; unclear D gene. Germline-derived CDR1 and CDR2 are SEHNR and FQNEAQ (reference sequence). Trimming shortened V by 5 bases and J by 2 bases, and 14 bases separated the two germline ends. This CDR3 region has 15 residues. In DNA, the CDR3 is TGTGCCAGCAGCCCTACCAGGACCCTCACAGATACGCAGTATTTT. Translated: CASSPTRTLTDTQYF.

This chain links TRBV2 with TRBJ2-5; D call uncertain. The CDR3 is 15 residues long. Trimming left V 6 bases short and J 4 bases short, with 18 bases between. The germline CDR1 and CDR2 sequences are SNHLY and FYNNEI. The CDR3 loop is CASSPGRYGLETQYF. DNA of the CDR3: TGTGCCAGCAGCCCGGGCCGTTACGGCTTAGAGACCCAGTACTTC. Looking up the rest from reference TRBV2 and TRBJ2-5 gives the full variable domain: EPEVTQTPSHQVTQMGQEVILRCVPISNHLYFYWYRQILGQKVEFLVSFYNNEISEKSEIFDDQFSVERPDGSNFTLKIRSTKLEDSAMYFCASSPGRYGLETQYFGPGTRLLVL.

V gene TRBV18 combines with J gene TRBJ2-7, with a weak D call TRBD1 (6 bases). V was cut by 2 bases and J by 3 bases, with 11 bases left in between. Germline V gives CDR1 KGHSH, CDR2 LQKENI. CDR3 length equals 14 residues. CDR3 protein: CASSPKSGDYEQYF. CDR3 sequence (DNA): TGTGCCAGCTCACCAAAGTCAGGGGACTACGAGCAGTACTTC.

The chain employs TRBV5-4 and TRBJ2-3; TRBD1 matches at 8 bases. Germline V gene lookup returns CDR1 SGHNT and CDR2 YYREEE (reference sequence). CDR3 length: 14 amino acids. With 5 bases clipped from V and 4 bases from J, the junction kept 6 bases outside the gene matches. CDR3 sequence: CASRTGGKADTQYF. The CDR3 DNA sequence: TGTGCCAGCAGAACAGGGGGAAAGGCAGATACGCAGTATTTT.

The genes are TRBV11-3 and TRBJ2-1; D remains ambiguous. The CDR3 extends over 14 amino acids. The V and J ends lost 4 bases and 14 bases respectively, with 21 bases between them. Germline V lookup: CDR1 SGHNT, CDR2 YENEEA. The CDR3 loop reads CASSYRPSDPLEFF. The CDR3 DNA sequence: TGTGCCAGCAGCTACCGGCCCTCGGACCCCCTTGAGTTCTTC. Full variable domain (missing parts from reference TRBV11-3 and TRBJ2-1): EAGVVQSPRYKIIEKKQPVAFWCNPISGHNTLYWYLQNLGQGPELLIRYENEEAVDDSQLPKDRFSAERLKGVDSTLKIQPAELGDSAVYLCASSYRPSDPLEFFGPGTRLTVL.

The chain has TRBV2 and TRBJ1-1, with D hard to call. The CDR3 has 15 residues. Germline V gene sequence: CDR1 SNHLY, CDR2 FYNNEI. V dropped 1 base and J dropped 4 bases, with 13 bases sitting between them. CDR3 DNA sequence: TGTGCCAGCAGTGAAGGGCCCAACGGTGGCACTGAAGCTTTCTTT. Its translation is CASSEGPNGGTEAFF.

This chain links TRBV7-9 with TRBJ1-1; perhaps TRBD1 as D (6 bases). The germline V gene has CDR1 SEHNR and CDR2 FQNEAQ (reference sequence). CDR3 length: 13 residues. V lost 5 bases, J lost 14 bases, and 21 bases lay in between. The CDR3 coding sequence is TGTGCCAGCAGCCTAGGGGCACAAGGGGGACAATTCTTT. Translating gives CASSLGAQGGQFF.

This chain connects TRBV10-3 to TRBJ2-3; 9 nucleotides align to TRBD2. Unmatched junction bases numbered 6, after V lost 0 bases and J lost 2 bases. The CDR3 extends over 17 amino acids. CDR1 and CDR2 (germline): ENHRY, SYGVKD. The CDR3 nucleotides read TGTGCCATCAGTGAGTCTGGTCGACTAGCGGACACAGATACGCAGTATTTT. Its protein product is CAISESGRLADTDTQYF.

The gene calls are TRBV9 and TRBJ1-2; unclear D gene. V lost 0 bases and J 4 bases, leaving 16 bases between the germline ends. Germline lookup yields CDR1 SGDLS and CDR2 YYNGEE. This CDR3 has 16 amino acids. The CDR3 is CASSVEWASKSYGYTF. The CDR3 bases are TGTGCCAGCAGCGTAGAGTGGGCGTCAAAAAGCTATGGCTACACCTTC.